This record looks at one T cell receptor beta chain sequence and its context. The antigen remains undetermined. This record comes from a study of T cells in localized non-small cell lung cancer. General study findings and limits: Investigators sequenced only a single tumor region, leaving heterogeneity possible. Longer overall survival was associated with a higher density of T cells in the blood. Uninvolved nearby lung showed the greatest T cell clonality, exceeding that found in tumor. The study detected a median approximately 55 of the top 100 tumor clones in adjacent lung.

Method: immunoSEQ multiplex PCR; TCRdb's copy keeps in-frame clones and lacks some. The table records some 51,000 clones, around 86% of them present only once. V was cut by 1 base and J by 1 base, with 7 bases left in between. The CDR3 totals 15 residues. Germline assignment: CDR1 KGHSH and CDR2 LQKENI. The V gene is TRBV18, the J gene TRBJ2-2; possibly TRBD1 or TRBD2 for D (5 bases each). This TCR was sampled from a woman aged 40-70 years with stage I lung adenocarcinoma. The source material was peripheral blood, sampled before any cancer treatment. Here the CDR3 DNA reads TGTGCCAGCTCACCACGGGGGAGGAACACCGGGGAGCTGTTTTTT. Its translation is CASSPRGRNTGELFF.